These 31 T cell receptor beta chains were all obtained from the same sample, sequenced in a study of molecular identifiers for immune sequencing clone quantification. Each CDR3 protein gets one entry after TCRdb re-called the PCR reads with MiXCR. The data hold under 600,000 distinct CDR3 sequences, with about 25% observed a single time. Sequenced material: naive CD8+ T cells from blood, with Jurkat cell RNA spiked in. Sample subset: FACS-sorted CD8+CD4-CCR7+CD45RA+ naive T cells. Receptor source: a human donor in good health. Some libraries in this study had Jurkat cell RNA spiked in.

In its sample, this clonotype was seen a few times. DNA of the CDR3: TGTGCCAGCAGTGATGCGGAGTTCCACTACGAGCAGTACTTC. This encodes CASSDAEFHYEQYF. The chain couples TRBV7-9 to TRBJ2-7; no clear D gene. The germline CDR1 and CDR2 sequences are SEHNR and FQNEAQ (reference sequence). V was trimmed by 6 bases and J by 3 bases, leaving 15 bases between them. The CDR3 totals 14 residues.

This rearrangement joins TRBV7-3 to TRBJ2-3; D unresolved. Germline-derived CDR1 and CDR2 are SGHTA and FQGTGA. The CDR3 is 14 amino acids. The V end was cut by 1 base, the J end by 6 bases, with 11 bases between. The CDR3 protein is CASSLINRADTQYF. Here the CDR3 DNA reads TGTGCCAGCAGCTTAATAAATCGCGCTGATACGCAGTATTTT.

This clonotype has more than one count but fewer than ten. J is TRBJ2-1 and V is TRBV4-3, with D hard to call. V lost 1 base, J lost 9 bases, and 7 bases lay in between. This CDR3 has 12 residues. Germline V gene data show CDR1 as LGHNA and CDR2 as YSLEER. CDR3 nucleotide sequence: TGCGCCAGCAGCCAAGTTAGGACTGAGCAGTTCTTC. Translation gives CASSQVRTEQFF.

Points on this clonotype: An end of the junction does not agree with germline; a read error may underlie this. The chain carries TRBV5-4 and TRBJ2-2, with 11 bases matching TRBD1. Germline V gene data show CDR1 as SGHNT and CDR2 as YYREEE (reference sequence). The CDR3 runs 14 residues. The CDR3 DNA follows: TGTGCCAACAGCTTGGGACAGGGGGACGGGGAGCTGTTTTTT. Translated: CANSLGQGDGELFF.

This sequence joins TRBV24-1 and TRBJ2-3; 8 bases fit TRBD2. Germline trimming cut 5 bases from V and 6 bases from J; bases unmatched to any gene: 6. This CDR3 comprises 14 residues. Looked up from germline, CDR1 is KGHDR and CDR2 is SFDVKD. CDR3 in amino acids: CATSGRGGPDTQYF. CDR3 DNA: TGTGCCACCAGTGGGCGCGGGGGGCCGGATACGCAGTATTTT.

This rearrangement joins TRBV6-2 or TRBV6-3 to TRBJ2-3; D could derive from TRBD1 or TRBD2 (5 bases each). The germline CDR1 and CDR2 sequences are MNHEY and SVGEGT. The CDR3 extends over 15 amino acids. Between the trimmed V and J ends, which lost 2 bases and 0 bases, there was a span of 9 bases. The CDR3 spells CASSYRDRSTDTQYF. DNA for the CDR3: TGTGCCAGCAGTTACAGGGACCGGAGCACAGATACGCAGTATTTT.

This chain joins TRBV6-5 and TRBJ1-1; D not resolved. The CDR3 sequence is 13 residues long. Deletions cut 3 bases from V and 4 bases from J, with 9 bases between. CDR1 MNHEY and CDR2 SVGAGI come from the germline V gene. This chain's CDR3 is CASSYSMGTEAFF. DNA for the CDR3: TGTGCCAGCAGTTATTCCATGGGCACTGAAGCTTTCTTT.

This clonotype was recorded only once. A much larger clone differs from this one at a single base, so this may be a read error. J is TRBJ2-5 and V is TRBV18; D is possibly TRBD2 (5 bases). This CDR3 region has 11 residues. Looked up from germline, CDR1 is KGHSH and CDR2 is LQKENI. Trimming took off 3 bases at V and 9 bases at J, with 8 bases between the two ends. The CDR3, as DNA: TGTGCCAGCTCACCGGCGGAGGCCCAGTACTTC. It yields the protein CASSPAEAQYF.

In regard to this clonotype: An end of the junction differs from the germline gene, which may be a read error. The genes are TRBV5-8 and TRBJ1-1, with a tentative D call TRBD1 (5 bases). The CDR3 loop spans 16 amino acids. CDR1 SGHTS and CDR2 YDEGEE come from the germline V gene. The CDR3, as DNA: TGTGCCAGCAGCCTGGACGATAGAGGGGATTTTGATGAAACTTTCTTT. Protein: CASSLDDRGDFDETFF.

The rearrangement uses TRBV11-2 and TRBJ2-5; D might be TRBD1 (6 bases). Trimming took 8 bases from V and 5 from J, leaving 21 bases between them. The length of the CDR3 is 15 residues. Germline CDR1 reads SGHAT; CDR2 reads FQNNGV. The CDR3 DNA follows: TGTGCCAGCGGCGCAACGACAGGTACCGATGAGACCCAGTACTTC. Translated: CASGATTGTDETQYF.

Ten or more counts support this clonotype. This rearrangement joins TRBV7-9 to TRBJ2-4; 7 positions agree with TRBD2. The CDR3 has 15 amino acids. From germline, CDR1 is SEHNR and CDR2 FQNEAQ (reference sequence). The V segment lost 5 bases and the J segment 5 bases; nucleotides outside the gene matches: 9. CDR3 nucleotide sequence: TGTGCCAGCAGCGGGGAGGGGCAGGAGGAAAACATTCAGTACTTC. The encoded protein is CASSGEGQEENIQYF.

CDR3 nucleotides: TGCAGTGCTAATAATCCCGGGACAGGGACCCTTACGTCTCTGGCAGCCAACGTCCTGACTTTC. Translating gives CSANNPGTGTLTSLAANVLTF. The V gene is TRBV20-1, the J gene TRBJ2-6, with 9 bases identical to TRBD1. The junction had 26 bases not matched to a gene; V was cut back by 4 bases and J by 7 bases. The germline V gene encodes CDR1 DFQATT and CDR2 SNEGSKA (reference sequence). This CDR3 is built from 21 residues.

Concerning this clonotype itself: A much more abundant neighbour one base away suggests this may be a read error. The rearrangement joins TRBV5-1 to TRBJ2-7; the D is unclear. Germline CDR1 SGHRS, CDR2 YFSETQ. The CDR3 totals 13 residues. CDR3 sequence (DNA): TGCGCCAGCAGCTGGACCGACTCCTACGAGCAGTGCTTC. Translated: CASSWTDSYEQCF.

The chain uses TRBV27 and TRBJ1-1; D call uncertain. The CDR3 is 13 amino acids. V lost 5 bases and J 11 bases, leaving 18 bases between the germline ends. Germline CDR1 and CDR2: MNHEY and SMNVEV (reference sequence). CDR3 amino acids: CASSALDPLLAFF. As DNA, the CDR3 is TGTGCCAGCAGTGCCCTCGACCCCCTGTTGGCTTTCTTT.

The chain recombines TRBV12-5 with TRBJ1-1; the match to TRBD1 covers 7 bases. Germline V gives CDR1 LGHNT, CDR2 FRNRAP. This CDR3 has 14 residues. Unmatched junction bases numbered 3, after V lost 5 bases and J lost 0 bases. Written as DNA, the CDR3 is TGTGCTAGTGGTGGGGACAGTATGAACACTGAAGCTTTCTTT. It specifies CASGGDSMNTEAFF.

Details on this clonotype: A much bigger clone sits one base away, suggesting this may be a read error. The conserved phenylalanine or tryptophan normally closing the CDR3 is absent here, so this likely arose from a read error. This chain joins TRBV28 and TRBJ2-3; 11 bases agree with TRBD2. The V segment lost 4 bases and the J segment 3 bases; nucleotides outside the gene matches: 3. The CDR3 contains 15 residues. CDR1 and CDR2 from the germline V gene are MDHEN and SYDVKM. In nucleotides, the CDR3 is TGTGCCAGCAGTTGGACTAGCGGGCAGACAGATACGCAGTATGTT. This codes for CASSWTSGQTDTQYV.

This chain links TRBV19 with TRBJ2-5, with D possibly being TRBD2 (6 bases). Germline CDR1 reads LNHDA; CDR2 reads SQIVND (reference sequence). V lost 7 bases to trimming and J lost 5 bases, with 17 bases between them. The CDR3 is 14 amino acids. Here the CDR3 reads CASTVRYGSETQYF. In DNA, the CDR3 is TGTGCCAGTACGGTACGCTACGGGAGTGAGACCCAGTACTTC.

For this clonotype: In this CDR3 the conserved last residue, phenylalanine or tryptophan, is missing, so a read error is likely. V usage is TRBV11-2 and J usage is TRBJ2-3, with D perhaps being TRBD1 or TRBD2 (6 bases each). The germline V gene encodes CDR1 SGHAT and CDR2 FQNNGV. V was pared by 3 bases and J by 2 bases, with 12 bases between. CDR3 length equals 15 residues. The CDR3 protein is CASSFTGAPTDTQYI. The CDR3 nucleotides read TGTGCCAGCAGCTTTACGGGGGCTCCCACAGATACGCAGTATATT.

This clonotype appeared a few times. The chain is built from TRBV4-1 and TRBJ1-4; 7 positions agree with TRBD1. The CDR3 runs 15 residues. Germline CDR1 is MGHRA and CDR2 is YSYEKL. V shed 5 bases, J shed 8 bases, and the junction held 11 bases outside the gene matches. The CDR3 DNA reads TGCGCCAGCAGCTCAAGGGGGCCTGGGGTCGAAAAACTGTTTTTT. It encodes CASSSRGPGVEKLFF.

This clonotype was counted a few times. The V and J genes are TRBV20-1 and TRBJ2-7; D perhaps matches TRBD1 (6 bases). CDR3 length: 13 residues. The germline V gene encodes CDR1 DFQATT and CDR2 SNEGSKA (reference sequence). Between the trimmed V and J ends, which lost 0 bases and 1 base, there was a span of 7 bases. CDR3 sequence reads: CSAREGASYEQYF. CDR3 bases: TGCAGTGCTAGAGAGGGGGCTTCCTACGAGCAGTACTTC.

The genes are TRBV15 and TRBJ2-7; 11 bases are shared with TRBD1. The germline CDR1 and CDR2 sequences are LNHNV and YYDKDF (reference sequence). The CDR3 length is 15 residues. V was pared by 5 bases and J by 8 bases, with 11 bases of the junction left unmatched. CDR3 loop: CATSPGQGAHSKQYF. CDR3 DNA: TGTGCCACCAGCCCTGGACAGGGGGCGCATTCCAAGCAGTACTTC.

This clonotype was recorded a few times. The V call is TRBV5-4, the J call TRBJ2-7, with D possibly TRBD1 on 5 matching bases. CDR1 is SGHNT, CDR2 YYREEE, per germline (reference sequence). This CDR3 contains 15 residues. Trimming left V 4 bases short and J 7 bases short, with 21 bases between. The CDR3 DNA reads TGTGCCAGCAGCGAAAACCAGGGCCGTGCTGGAGAGCAGTACTTC. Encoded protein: CASSENQGRAGEQYF.

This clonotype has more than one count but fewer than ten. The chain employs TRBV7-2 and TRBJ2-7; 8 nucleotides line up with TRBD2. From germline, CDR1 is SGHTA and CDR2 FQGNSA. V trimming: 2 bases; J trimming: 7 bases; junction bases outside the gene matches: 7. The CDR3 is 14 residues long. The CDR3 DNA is TGTGCCAGCAGCTTAATGAGCGGGAGCCAAGAGCAGTACTTC. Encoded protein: CASSLMSGSQEQYF.

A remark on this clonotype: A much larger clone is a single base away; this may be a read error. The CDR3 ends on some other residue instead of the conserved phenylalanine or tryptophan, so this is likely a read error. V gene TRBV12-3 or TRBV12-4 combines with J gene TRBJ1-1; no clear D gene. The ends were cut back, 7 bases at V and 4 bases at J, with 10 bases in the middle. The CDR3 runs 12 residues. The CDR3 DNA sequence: TGTGCCAGCACCTACGGGTCCACTGAAGCTTTCCTT. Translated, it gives CASTYGSTEAFL.

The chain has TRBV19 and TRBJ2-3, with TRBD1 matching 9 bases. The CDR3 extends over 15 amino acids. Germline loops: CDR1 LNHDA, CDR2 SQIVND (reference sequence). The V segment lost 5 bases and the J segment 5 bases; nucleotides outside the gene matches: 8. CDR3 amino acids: CASSPRTGAGDTQYF. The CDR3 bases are TGTGCCAGTAGTCCCCGGACAGGGGCGGGAGATACGCAGTATTTT.

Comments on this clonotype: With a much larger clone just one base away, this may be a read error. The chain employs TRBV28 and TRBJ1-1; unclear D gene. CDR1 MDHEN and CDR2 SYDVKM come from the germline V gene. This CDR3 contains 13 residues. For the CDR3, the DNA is TGTGGCAGCAGCGATAACATAGGCACTGAAGCTTTCTTT. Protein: CGSSDNIGTEAFF.

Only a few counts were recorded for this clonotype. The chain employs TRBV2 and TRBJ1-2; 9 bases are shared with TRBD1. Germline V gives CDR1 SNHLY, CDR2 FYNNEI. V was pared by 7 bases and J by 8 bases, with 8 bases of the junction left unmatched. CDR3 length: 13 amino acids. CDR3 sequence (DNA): TGTGCCAGCATCCCACAGGGGGCTGGAGGCTACACCTTC. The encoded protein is CASIPQGAGGYTF. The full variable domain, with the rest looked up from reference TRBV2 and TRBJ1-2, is EPEVTQTPSHQVTQMGQEVILRCVPISNHLYFYWYRQILGQKVEFLVSFYNNEISEKSEIFDDQFSVERPDGSNFTLKIRSTKLEDSAMYFCASIPQGAGGYTFGSGTRLTVV.

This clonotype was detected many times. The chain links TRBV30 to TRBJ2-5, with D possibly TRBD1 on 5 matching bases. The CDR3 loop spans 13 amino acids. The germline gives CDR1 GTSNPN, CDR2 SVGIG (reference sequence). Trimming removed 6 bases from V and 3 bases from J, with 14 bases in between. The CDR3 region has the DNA TGTGCCTGCCATCCATTGACAGAAGAGACCCAGTACTTC. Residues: CACHPLTEETQYF.

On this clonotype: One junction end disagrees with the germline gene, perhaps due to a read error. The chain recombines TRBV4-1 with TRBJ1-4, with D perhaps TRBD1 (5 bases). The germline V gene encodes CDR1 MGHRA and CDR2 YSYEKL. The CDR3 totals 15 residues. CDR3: CASSSSGVGNERLFF. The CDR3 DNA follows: TGCGCCAGCAGCTCTTCGGGGGTGGGTAATGAAAGACTGTTTTTT.

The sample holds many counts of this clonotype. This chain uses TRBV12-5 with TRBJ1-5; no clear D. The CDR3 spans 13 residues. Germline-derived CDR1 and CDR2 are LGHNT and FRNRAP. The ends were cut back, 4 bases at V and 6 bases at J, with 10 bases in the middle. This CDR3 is CASGSNPRQPQHF. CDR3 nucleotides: TGTGCTAGTGGTTCTAACCCTCGTCAGCCCCAGCATTTT.

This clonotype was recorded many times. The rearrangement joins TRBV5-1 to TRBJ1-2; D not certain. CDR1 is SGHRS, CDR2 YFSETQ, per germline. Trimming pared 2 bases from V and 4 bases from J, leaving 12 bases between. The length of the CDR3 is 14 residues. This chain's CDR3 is CASSLHGAAYGYTF. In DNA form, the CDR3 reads TGCGCCAGCAGCTTACACGGAGCCGCCTATGGCTACACCTTC.